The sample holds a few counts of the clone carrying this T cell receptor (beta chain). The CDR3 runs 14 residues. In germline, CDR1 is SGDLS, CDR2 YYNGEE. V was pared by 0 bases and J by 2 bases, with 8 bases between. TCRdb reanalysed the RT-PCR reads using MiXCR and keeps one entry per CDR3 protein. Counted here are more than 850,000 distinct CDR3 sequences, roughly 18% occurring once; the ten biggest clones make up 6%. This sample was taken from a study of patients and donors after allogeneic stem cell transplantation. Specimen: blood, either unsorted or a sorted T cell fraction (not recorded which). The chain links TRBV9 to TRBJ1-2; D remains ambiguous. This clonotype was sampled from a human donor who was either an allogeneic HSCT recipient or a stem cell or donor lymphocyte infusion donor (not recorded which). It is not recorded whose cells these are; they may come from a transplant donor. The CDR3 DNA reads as TGTGCCAGCAGCGTAGCGGACGTGAACTATGGCTACACCTTC. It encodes CASSVADVNYGYTF.